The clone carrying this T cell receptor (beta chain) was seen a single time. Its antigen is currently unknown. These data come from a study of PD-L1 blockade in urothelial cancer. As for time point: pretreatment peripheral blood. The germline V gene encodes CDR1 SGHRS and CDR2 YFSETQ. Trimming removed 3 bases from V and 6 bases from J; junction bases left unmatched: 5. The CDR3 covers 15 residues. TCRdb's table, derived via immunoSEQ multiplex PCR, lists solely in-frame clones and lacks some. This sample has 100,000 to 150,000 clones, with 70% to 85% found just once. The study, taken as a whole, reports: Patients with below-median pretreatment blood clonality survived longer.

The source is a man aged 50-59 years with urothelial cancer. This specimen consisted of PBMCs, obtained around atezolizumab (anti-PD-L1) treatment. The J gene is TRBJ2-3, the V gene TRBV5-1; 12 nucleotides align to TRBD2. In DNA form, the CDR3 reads TGCGCCAGCAGCTATCTAGCGGGAGGGCCCGATACGCAGTATTTT. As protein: CASSYLAGGPDTQYF. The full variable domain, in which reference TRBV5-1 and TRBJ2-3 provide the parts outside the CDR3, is KAGVTQTPRYLIKTRGQQVTLSCSPISGHRSVSWYQQTPGQGLQFLFEYFSETQRNKGNFPGRFSGRQFSNSRSEMNVSTLELGDSALYLCASSYLAGGPDTQYFGPGTRLTVL.